The TCR beta chain under discussion was sequenced for a study of T cell repertoires in cytomegalovirus infection. Study conclusions and caveats: Cumulative frequency (of public TCR beta family members) identified carriers of CMV plus the relevant HLA. In two of eight donors, the top clonotype was HLA-C-restricted CMV-specific.

The sample holds many counts of this clonotype. Its antigen is not identified. V lost 8 bases and J lost 2; bases outside the gene matches: 6. This CDR3 has 13 amino acids. Per germline, CDR1 SEHNR and CDR2 FQNEAQ (reference sequence). One entry per CDR3 protein results from TCRdb running MiXCR on the reads. The data contain 500,000 or so distinct CDR3 sequences, approximately 15% of them singletons. The sequence was collected from a human donor in good health (CMV status not recorded). Some clones in this sample may be carry-over from other donors' samples. Sequenced input: CD8+ T cells from PBMCs. The genes are TRBV7-9 and TRBJ2-7, with TRBD1 identical over 7 bases. The CDR3 nucleotides are TGTGCCAGCGGCCGGGACAGCCCCTACGAGCAGTACTTC. Protein sequence: CASGRDSPYEQYF.